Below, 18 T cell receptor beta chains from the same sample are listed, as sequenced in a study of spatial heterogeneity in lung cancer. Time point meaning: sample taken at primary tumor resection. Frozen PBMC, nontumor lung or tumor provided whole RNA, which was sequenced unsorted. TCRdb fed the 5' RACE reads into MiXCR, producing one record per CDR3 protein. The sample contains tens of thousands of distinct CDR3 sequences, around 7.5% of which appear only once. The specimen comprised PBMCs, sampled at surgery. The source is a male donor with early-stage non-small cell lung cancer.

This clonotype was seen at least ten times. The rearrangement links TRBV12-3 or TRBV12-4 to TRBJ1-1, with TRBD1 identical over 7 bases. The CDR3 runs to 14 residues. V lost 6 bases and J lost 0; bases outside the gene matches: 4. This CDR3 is CASSLRGLNTEAFF. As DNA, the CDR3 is TGTGCCAGCAGCCTTAGGGGGCTGAACACTGAAGCTTTCTTT.

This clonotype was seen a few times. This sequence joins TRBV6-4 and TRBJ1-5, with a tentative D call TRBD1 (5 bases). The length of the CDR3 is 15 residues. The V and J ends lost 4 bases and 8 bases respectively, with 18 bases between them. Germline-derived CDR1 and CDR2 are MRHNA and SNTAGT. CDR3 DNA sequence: TGTGCCAGCAGTGTTAATGGAGGGACTGGGGAGCCCCAGCATTTT. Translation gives CASSVNGGTGEPQHF.

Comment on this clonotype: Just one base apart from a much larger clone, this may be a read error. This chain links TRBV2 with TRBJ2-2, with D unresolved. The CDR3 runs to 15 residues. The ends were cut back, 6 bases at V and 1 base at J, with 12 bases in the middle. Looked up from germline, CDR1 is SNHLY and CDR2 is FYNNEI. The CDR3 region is CASRELVVNTGELFF. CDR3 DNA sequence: TGTGCCAGCAGAGAGCTAGTGGTGAACACCGGGGAGCTGTTTTTT.

CDR3 sequence (DNA): TGTGCCTGGAGCGGAGTCTCTGGAAACACCATATATTTT. Translated, it gives CAWSGVSGNTIYF. V usage is TRBV30 and J usage is TRBJ1-3; D is undetermined. The CDR3 loop spans 13 amino acids. V was clipped by 3 bases and J by 0 bases, with 6 bases between them. CDR1 is GTSNPN and CDR2 is SVGIG in the germline V gene (reference sequence). Full variable domain (missing parts from reference TRBV30 and TRBJ1-3): SQTIHQWPATLVQPVGSPLSLECTVEGTSNPNLYWYRQAAGRGLQLLFYSVGIGQISSEVPQNLSASRPQDRQFILSSKKLLLSDSGFYLCAWSGVSGNTIYFGEGSWLTVV.

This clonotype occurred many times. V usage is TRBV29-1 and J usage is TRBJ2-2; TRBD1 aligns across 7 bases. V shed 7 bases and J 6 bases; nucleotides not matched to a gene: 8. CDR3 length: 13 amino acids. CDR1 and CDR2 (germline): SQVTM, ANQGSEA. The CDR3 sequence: CSGRQGFSGELFF. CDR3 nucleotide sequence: TGCAGCGGGAGACAGGGTTTCTCCGGGGAGCTGTTTTTT.

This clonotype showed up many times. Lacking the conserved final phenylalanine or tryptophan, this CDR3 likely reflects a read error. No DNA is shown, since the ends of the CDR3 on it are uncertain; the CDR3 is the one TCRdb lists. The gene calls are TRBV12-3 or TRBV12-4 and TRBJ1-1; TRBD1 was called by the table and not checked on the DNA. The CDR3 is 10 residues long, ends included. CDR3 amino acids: CASSSRDAKD.

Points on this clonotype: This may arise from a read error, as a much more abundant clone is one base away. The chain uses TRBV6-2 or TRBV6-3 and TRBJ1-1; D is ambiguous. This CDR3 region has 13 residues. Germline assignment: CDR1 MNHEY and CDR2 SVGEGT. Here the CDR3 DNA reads TGTGTCAGCAGTTACGTTCTGAACACTGAAGCTTTCTTT. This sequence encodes CVSSYVLNTEAFF.

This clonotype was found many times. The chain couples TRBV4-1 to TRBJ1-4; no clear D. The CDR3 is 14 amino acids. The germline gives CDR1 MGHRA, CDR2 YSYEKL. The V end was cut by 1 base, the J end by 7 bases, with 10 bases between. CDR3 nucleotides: TGCGCCAGCAGCCAAGTCGAGTTGGGTGAAAAACTGTTTTTT. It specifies CASSQVELGEKLFF.

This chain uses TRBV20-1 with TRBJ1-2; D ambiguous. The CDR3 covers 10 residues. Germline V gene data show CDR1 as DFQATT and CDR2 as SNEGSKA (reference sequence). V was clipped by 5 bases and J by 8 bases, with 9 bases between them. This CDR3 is CSAEGRGYTF. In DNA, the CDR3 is TGCAGTGCTGAGGGTAGGGGCTACACCTTC.

DNA of the CDR3: TGTGCCAGCAGCTCCGGGTCCTTTAGCAATCAGCCCCAGCATTTT. Translating it yields CASSSGSFSNQPQHF. This sequence joins TRBV7-9 and TRBJ1-5; D uncertain. V was trimmed by 4 bases and J by 0 bases, leaving 10 bases between them. The germline V gene encodes CDR1 SEHNR and CDR2 FQNEAQ (reference sequence). There are 15 residues in the CDR3.

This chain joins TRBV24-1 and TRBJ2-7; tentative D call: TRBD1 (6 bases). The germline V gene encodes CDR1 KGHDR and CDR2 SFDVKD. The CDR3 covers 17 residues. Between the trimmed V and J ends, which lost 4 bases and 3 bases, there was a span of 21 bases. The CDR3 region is CATSDKIRDMEIYEQYF. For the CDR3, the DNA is TGTGCCACCAGTGACAAGATCCGGGACATGGAAATCTACGAGCAGTACTTC.

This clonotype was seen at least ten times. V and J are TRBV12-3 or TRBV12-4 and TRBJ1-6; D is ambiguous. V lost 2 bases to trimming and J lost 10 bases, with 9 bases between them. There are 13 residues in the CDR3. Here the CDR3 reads CASSLQEASPLHF. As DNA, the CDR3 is TGTGCCAGCAGTTTACAAGAGGCATCACCCCTCCACTTT.

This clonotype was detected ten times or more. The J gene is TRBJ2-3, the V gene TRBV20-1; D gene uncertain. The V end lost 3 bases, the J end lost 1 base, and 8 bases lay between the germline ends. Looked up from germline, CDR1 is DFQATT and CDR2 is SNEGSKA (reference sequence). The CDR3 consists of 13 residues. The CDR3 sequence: CSASGLGTDTQYF. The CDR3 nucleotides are TGCAGTGCTAGCGGGCTAGGCACAGATACGCAGTATTTT.

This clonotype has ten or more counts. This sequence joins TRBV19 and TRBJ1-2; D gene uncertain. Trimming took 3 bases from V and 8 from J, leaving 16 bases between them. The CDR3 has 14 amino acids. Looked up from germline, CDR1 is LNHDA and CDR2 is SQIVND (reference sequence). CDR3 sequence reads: CASSILDLSRGYTF. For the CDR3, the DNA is TGTGCCAGTAGTATCCTAGACTTAAGTCGGGGCTACACCTTC.

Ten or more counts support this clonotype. The CDR3 DNA reads TGTGCCACCAGTCTGCCAGGGGGCGGTCACACCGGGGAGCTGTTTTTT. Its protein is CATSLPGGGHTGELFF. This chain uses TRBV24-1 with TRBJ2-2; 8 bases map to TRBD1. The trim removed 6 bases at V and 3 bases at J, leaving 8 bases unmatched. The CDR3 runs 16 residues. The germline V gene has CDR1 KGHDR and CDR2 SFDVKD.

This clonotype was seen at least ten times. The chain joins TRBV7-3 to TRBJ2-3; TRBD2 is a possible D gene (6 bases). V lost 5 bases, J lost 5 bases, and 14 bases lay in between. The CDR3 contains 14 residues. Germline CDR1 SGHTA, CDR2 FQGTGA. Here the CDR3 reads CASSHSGVGDTQYF. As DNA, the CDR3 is TGTGCCAGCAGCCACTCGGGGGTGGGAGATACGCAGTATTTT.

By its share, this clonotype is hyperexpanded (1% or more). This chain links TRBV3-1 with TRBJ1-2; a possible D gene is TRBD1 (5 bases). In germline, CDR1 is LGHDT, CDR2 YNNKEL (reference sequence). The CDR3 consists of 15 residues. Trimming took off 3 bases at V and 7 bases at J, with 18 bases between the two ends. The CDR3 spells CASSHAFPGDRGYTF. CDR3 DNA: TGTGCCAGCAGCCATGCCTTCCCGGGGGATCGTGGCTACACCTTC.

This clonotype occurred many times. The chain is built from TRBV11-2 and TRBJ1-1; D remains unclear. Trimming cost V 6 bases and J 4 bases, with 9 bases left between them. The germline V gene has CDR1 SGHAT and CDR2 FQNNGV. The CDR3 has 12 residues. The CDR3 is CASRWTGTEAFF. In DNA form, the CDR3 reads TGTGCCAGCAGGTGGACGGGCACTGAAGCTTTCTTT.